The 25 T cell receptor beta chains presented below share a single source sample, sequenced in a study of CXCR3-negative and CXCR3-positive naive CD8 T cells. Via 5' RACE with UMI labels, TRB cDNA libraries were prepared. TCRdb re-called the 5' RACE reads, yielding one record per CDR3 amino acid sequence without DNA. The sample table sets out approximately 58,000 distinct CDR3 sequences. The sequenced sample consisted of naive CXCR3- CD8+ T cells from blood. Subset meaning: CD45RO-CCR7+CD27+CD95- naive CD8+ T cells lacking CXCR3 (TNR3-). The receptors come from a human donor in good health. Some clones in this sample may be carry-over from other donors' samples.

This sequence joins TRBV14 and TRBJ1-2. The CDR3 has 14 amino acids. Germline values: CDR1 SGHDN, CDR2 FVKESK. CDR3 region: CASSQVLTGRGYTF.

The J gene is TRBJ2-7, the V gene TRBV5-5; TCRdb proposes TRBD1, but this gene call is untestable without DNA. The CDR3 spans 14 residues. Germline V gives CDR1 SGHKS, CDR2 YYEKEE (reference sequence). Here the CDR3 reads CASRRTGNPYEQYF.

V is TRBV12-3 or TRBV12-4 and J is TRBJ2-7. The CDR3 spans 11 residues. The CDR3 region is CASSLDYEQYF.

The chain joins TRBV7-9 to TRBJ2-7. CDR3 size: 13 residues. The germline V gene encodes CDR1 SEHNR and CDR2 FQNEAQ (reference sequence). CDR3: CASSLTEVYEQYF.

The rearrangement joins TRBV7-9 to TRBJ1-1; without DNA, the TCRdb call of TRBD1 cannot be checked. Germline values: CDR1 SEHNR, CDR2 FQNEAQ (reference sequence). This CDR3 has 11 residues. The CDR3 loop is CASFGGTEAFF.

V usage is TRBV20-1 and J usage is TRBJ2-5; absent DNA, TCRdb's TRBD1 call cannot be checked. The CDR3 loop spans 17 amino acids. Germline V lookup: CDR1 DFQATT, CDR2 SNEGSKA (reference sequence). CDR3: CSARALQETIFGETQYF.

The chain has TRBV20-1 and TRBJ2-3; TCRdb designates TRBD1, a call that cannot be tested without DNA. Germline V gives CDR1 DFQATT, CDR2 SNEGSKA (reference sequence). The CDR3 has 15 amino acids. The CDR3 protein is CSASPGAAGTDTQYF.

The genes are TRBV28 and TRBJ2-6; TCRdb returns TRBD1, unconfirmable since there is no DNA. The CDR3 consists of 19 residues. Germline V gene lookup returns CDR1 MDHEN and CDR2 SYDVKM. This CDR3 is CASRRHSGQGSSGANVLTF.

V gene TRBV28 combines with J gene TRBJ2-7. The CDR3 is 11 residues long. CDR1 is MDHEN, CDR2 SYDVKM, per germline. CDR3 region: CASSFLYEQYF.

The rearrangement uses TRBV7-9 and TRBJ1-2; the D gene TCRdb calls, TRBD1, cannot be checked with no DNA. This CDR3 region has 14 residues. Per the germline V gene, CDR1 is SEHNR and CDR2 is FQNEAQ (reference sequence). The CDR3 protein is CASRPQDPNYGYTF.

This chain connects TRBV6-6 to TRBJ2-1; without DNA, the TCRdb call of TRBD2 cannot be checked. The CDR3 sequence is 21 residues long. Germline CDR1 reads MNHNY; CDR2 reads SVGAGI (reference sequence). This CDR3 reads CASSYPPRGTSGGSGDNEQFF.

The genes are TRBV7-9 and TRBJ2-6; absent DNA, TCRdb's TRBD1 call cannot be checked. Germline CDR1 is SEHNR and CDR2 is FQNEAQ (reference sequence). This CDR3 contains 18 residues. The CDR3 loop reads CASSSPWDPISGANVLTF.

CDR3 loop: CASSRGQGKNYEQYF. The chain couples TRBV21-1 to TRBJ2-7; as DNA is missing, the TRBD1 call by TCRdb cannot be tested. TRBV21-1 is labeled a pseudogene. The CDR3 has 15 residues.

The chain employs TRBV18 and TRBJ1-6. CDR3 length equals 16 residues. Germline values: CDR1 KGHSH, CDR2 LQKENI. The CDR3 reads CASSSVDRQAYSPLHF.

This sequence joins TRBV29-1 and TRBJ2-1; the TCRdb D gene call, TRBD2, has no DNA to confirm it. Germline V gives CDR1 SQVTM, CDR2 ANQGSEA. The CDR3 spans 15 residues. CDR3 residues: CSVEDGPTKHYEQFF.

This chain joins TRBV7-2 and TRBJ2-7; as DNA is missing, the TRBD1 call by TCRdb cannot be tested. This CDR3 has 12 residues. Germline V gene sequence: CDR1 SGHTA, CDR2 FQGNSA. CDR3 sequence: CASSLGKGQQYF. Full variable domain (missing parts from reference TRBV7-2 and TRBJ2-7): GAGVSQSPSNKVTEKGKDVELRCDPISGHTALYWYRQSLGQGLEFLIYFQGNSAPDKSGLPSDRFSAERTGGSVSTLTIQRTQQEDSAVYLCASSLGKGQQYFGPGTRLTVT.

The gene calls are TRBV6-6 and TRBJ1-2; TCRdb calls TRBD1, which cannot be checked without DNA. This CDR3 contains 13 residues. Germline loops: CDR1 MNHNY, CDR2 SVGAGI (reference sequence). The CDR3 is CASSYLPGDGYTF.

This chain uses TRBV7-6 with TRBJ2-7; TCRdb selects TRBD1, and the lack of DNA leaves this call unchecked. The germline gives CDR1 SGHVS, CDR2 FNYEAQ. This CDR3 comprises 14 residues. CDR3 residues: CASSALGGSYEQYF.

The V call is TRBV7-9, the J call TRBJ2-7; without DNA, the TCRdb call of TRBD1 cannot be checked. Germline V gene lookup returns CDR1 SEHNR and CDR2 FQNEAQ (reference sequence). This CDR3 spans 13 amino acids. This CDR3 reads CASSAPGDYEQYF. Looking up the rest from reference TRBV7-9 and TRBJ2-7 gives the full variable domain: DTGVSQNPRHKITKRGQNVTFRCDPISEHNRLYWYRQTLGQGPEFLTYFQNEAQLEKSRLLSDRFSAERPKGSFSTLEIQRTEQGDSAMYLCASSAPGDYEQYFGPGTRLTVT.

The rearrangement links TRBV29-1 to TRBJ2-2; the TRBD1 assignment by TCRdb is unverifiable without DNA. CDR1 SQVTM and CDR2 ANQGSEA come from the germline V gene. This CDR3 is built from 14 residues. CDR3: CSVERVPRTGELFF.

This CDR3 is CASSTTDFNEQFF. The V gene is TRBV19, the J gene TRBJ2-1; as DNA is missing, the TRBD1 call by TCRdb cannot be tested. The CDR3 contains 13 residues. Germline CDR1 LNHDA, CDR2 SQIVND (reference sequence).

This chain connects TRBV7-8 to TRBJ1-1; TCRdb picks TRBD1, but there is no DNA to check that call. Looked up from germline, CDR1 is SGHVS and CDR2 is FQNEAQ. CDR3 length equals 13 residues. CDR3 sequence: CVSSLQGSTEAFF.

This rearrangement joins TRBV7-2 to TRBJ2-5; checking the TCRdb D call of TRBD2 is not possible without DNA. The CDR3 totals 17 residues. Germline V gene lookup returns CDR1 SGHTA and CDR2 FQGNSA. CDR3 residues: CASSLPPGLAEVAAQYF.

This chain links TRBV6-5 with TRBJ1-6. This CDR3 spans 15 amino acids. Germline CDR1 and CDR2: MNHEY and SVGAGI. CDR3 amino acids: CASSYSEGGNSPLHF.

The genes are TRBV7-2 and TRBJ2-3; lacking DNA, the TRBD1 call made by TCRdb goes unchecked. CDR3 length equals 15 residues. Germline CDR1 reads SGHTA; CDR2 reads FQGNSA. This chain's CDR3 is CASSGDRGRADTQYF.